A selection of T cell receptor beta chains follows, all from one sample in a study of T cell repertoires in cytomegalovirus infection. TCRdb ran MiXCR on the reads and lists one entry per CDR3 protein. The sample yields around 340,000 distinct CDR3 sequences, around 29% seen once. These TCRs are of unknown antigen specificity. Sequenced here: cultured PBMCs, sampled from culture after CMV antigen stimulation. The origin of the receptors is a human donor in good health (CMV status not recorded). Some clones in this sample may be carry-over from other donors' samples. Each CDR3 is given with its conserved first and last residue. A D gene is named only where the DNA matches it firmly. A row's size may be missing; if present it is once, few, many or a size class.

v_call,d_call,clone_size,j_call,cdr3_aa,cdr3_nt
TRBV19,TRBD1,-,TRBJ2-1,CASRPGQGAYEQFF,TGTGCCAGTAGGCCGGGACAGGGGGCCTATGAGCAGTTCTTC
TRBV15,-,few,TRBJ1-2,CATSLRTKYGYTF,TGTGCCACCAGCCTTCGGACCAAGTATGGCTACACCTTC
TRBV4-1,-,few,TRBJ2-7,CASSQDPLRDSPREQYF,TGCGCCAGCAGCCAAGACCCTTTGAGAGACTCCCCTAGGGAGCAGTACTTC
TRBV7-2,TRBD2,-,TRBJ2-1,CASSTGLGAFGEQFF,TGTGCCAGCAGCACCGGACTAGGGGCGTTTGGTGAGCAGTTCTTC
TRBV24-1,TRBD1,-,TRBJ2-4,CATSETGQGATNIQYF,TGTGCCACCAGTGAAACGGGACAGGGGGCAACGAACATTCAGTACTTC
TRBV19,-,few,TRBJ1-5,CASATGNQPQHF,TGTGCCAGTGCAACAGGGAATCAGCCCCAGCATTTT
TRBV20-1,TRBD2,few,TRBJ2-7,CSARGVVREGSSSYEQYF,TGCAGTGCTAGAGGGGTGGTGCGGGAGGGATCCTCATCCTACGAGCAGTACTTC
TRBV3-1,-,-,TRBJ1-4,CASSQRSSGAVDEKLFF,TGTGCCAGCAGCCAGAGGTCGTCCGGGGCGGTCGATGAAAAACTGTTTTTT
TRBV9,TRBD1,few,TRBJ2-7,CASSASPGQGSSSSYEQYF,TGTGCCAGCAGCGCGTCACCGGGACAGGGCTCATCGAGCTCCTACGAGCAGTACTTC
TRBV12-3/TRBV12-4,TRBD2,few,TRBJ2-7,CASREGGTSGEQYF,TGTGCCAGCAGGGAAGGCGGGACTAGCGGCGAGCAGTACTTC
TRBV12-3/TRBV12-4,TRBD1,-,TRBJ1-1,CASSPETGGYQNTEAFF,TGTGCCAGCAGTCCCGAGACAGGGGGCTACCAGAACACTGAAGCTTTCTTT
TRBV7-9,-,-,TRBJ2-7,CASSLVAFEQYF,TGTGCCAGCAGCTTAGTGGCCTTTGAGCAGTACTTC
TRBV4-1,TRBD2,-,TRBJ2-7,CASSPRGRVSSYEQYF,TGCGCCAGCAGCCCCCGAGGGAGGGTGAGCTCCTACGAGCAGTACTTC
TRBV29-1,-,few,TRBJ2-1,CSVEESSYNEQFF,TGCAGCGTTGAGGAGAGCTCCTACAATGAGCAGTTCTTC
TRBV27,-,-,TRBJ2-3,CASSFGGGVDTQYF,TGTGCCAGCAGCTTCGGGGGAGGAGTGGATACGCAGTATTTT